Detailed here is one T cell receptor (beta chain). The target antigen is unknown. A single record per CDR3 protein comes from TCRdb applying MiXCR to the reads. The sample consists of about 480,000 distinct CDR3 sequences, roughly a third of them appearing once. The sample originates from a study of T cell repertoires in cytomegalovirus infection. At the level of the study: Recently identified HLA-C-restricted CMV epitopes and well-studied HLA-B-restricted CMV epitopes were used by the study. Public TCR beta signatures were indicative of both CMV infection and a matching HLA type.

Whole-study findings and limits: HLA-C-restricted CMV-specific TCR beta clonotypes prevailed in the ex vivo response. People with CMV and the relevant HLA were identified by cumulative public TCR beta family frequency.

This CDR3 comprises 17 residues. Germline V CDR1 and CDR2: SGHVS, FNYEAQ. Trimming took 0 bases from V and 5 from J, leaving 16 bases between them. The sequences come from cultured PBMCs, collected from culture after CMV antigen stimulation. The genes are TRBV7-6 and TRBJ2-2, with D possibly matching TRBD2 (6 bases). The origin of this receptor is a human donor in good health (CMV status not recorded). Some clones in this sample may be carry-over from other donors' samples. The CDR3 DNA reads TGTGCCAGCAGCTTAGCGTCCGGGACTCATTTAACCGGGGAGCTGTTTTTT. Its translation is CASSLASGTHLTGELFF.